This T cell receptor beta chain was identified during a study of blood T cell repertoires in COVID-19 (dated by TCRdb to between 2020 and 2021). Describing the broader study: The collaborator samples originated in the United States, Italy and Spain and spanned the acute and convalescent phases of COVID-19. The prospective study material was composed of cDNA or gDNA derived from T cells, B-cell-depleted T cells, or PBMCs. The dataset comprised deeply sampled blood TCRbeta repertoires from subjects exposed to, actively infected with, or recovered from COVID-19. The repertoires were released in a freely available public database meant as a resource for research on the immune response to SARS-CoV-2. The samples were drawn from the first 160 participants of the ongoing ImmuneRACE study and from 1,254 subjects provided by 6 global collaborators. Nearly every sample came with metadata listing a de-identified subject ID, COVID-19 status, age in years and sex. Where available, HLA class I and class II types were taken from metadata supplied by the sample provider and were not determined by assay-based typing.

The CDR3 measures 15 amino acids from cysteine to phenylalanine. Only the CDR3 region is kept as DNA, spanning 45 bases read in frame from base 1. Trimming leaves V shorter by 1 base and J shorter by 4 bases, with the junction holding 4 bases beyond the gene matches. From a lookup of the germline V gene, CDR1 and CDR2 are LGHNA and YSLEER. A second Seattle source provided samples from volunteer blood donors who had recovered from COVID-19. Whole blood was collected in K2EDTA tubes by collaborating institutions according to the institutions' own protocols. For TCRbeta analysis, collaborator samples were shipped as frozen whole blood, as isolated PBMCs, or as DNA extracted from either sample type. The immunoSEQ Assay, a bias-controlled multiplex PCR, was used to amplify TCRbeta CDR3 regions from genomic DNA. From the authors' description of their analysis: The number of nucleated cells in each sample was estimated by amplification of reference gene primers within the assay. To quantify the absolute abundance of each unique TCRbeta CDR3 rearrangement, sequence reads were collapsed and filtered. For each sample, productive Simpson clonality was calculated as the square root of Simpson's diversity index over productive rearrangements. TCRdb's version of the immuneACCESS table is confined to in-frame rearrangements and falls short of the full clone set. An unresolved V gene accounts for under half of the shortfall where checked; the remainder is of unknown origin. V and J calls and clone size are copied from that table; D and trimming were computed from the DNA. The table for this sample lists a few hundred thousand clones; more than 70% of them were counted only once. Approximately 7.8% of the sample is held by the ten biggest clonotypes.

What the work shows at the level of the full study, not this receptor alone: The amount of clinical and demographic metadata varied by source and participant and was provided uncurated.

Concerning this clone itself: The antigen it recognizes is unknown. There are no base qualities to consult, and no much larger clone falls within one base.

Recombination connected TRBV4-3 to TRBJ2-4, with 7 middle bases fitting TRBD2. Sequences were obtained from peripheral blood. The TCR originated in a woman in her 50s who had recovered from COVID-19. The CDR3 amino acid sequence is: CASSQVTSPKNIQYF. The DNA sequence is TGCGCCAGCAGCCAAGTGACTAGCCCGAAAAACATTCAGTACTTC.